Listed below are T cell receptor beta chains from one sample, sequenced in a study of blood T cell repertoires in COVID-19. Method: immunoSEQ multiplex PCR; TCRdb's copy keeps in-frame clones and lacks some. The sample lists about 150,000 clones, about 89% seen once, with around 2.9% in the top ten. The source material was peripheral blood. The receptors originated from a man aged 55 to 70 with active or convalescent COVID-19. The CDR3 runs from the conserved cysteine through the conserved F or W. D genes are given only for firm matches. The size entry is marked missing in some rows and otherwise reads once, few, many or a size class.

j_call: TRBJ1-2; cdr3_length: 14; d_call: TRBD1; clone_size: .; v_call: TRBV19; cdr3_aa: CASSNGQGDYGYTF; cdr3_nt: TGTGCCAGTAGTAATGGACAGGGGGACTATGGCTACACCTTC
j_call: TRBJ1-5; cdr3_length: 13; d_call: .; clone_size: .; v_call: TRBV4-3; cdr3_aa: CASSQDEGEPQHF; cdr3_nt: TGCGCCAGCAGCCAAGATGAGGGGGAGCCCCAGCATTTT
j_call: TRBJ1-4; cdr3_length: 10; d_call: .; clone_size: .; v_call: TRBV20-1; cdr3_aa: CSAEEEKLFF; cdr3_nt: TGCAGCGCGGAGGAGGAAAAACTGTTTTTT
j_call: TRBJ1-2; cdr3_length: 15; d_call: .; clone_size: once; v_call: TRBV28; cdr3_aa: CASSGPRRGNYGYTF; cdr3_nt: TGTGCCAGCAGTGGTCCGCGTCGGGGTAACTATGGCTACACCTTC
j_call: TRBJ2-5; cdr3_length: 19; d_call: .; clone_size: .; v_call: TRBV4-3; cdr3_aa: CASSQTLLRGGGGFGTQYF; cdr3_nt: TGCGCCAGCAGCCAAACACTTCTAAGGGGGGGCGGCGGGTTTGGGACCCAGTACTTC
j_call: TRBJ2-5; cdr3_length: 13; d_call: TRBD2; clone_size: once; v_call: TRBV6-5; cdr3_aa: CASRRLADETQYF; cdr3_nt: TGTGCCAGCAGGAGACTAGCGGATGAGACCCAGTACTTC
j_call: TRBJ2-7; cdr3_length: 14; d_call: TRBD1; clone_size: .; v_call: TRBV18; cdr3_aa: CASSIRTGDHEQYF; cdr3_nt: TGTGCCAGCTCCATCAGGACAGGGGACCACGAGCAGTACTTC
j_call: TRBJ2-5; cdr3_length: 13; d_call: .; clone_size: .; v_call: TRBV7-8; cdr3_aa: CASSRQGGETQYF; cdr3_nt: TGTGCCAGCAGCAGACAGGGAGGAGAGACCCAGTACTTC
j_call: TRBJ2-5; cdr3_length: 15; d_call: .; clone_size: .; v_call: TRBV7-8; cdr3_aa: CASTQAPSDGETQYF; cdr3_nt: TGTGCCAGCACCCAAGCTCCTAGCGATGGTGAGACCCAGTACTTC
j_call: TRBJ2-1; cdr3_length: 16; d_call: TRBD1; clone_size: .; v_call: TRBV10-3; cdr3_aa: CAISGVRGLSDNEQFF; cdr3_nt: TGTGCCATCAGTGGCGTCAGGGGGCTAAGTGACAATGAGCAGTTCTTC
j_call: TRBJ1-1; cdr3_length: 13; d_call: .; clone_size: .; v_call: TRBV10-3; cdr3_aa: CAIRTNRESEAFF; cdr3_nt: TGTGCCATCAGAACAAACAGGGAATCTGAAGCTTTCTTT
j_call: TRBJ2-3; cdr3_length: 12; d_call: .; clone_size: .; v_call: TRBV29-1; cdr3_aa: CSVVQGTDTQYF; cdr3_nt: TGCAGCGTAGTACAGGGCACAGATACGCAGTATTTT
j_call: TRBJ2-3; cdr3_length: 15; d_call: .; clone_size: .; v_call: TRBV24-1; cdr3_aa: CATSDSTGLADTQYF; cdr3_nt: TGTGCCACCAGTGACTCTACTGGGCTGGCAGATACGCAGTATTTT
j_call: TRBJ1-1; cdr3_length: 15; d_call: .; clone_size: .; v_call: TRBV19; cdr3_aa: CASSGLGLLNTEAFF; cdr3_nt: TGTGCCAGTAGTGGTCTGGGACTCTTGAACACTGAAGCTTTCTTT
j_call: TRBJ2-3; cdr3_length: 15; d_call: TRBD1; clone_size: .; v_call: TRBV19; cdr3_aa: CASSSDRGLTDTQYF; cdr3_nt: TGTGCCAGTAGTTCCGACAGGGGGCTTACAGATACGCAGTATTTT
j_call: TRBJ2-3; cdr3_length: 14; d_call: .; clone_size: once; v_call: TRBV19; cdr3_aa: CASTLGTSTDTQYF; cdr3_nt: TGTGCCAGTACCCTAGGGACTAGCACAGATACGCAGTATTTT
j_call: TRBJ1-2; cdr3_length: 18; d_call: TRBD1; clone_size: .; v_call: TRBV3-1/TRBV3-2; cdr3_aa: CASSLLTGKREPNYGYTF; cdr3_nt: TGTGCCAGCAGCCTTTTGACAGGGAAGAGGGAGCCTAACTATGGCTACACCTTC
j_call: TRBJ2-5; cdr3_length: 13; d_call: .; clone_size: .; v_call: TRBV28; cdr3_aa: CASTSGRQETQYF; cdr3_nt: TGTGCCAGCACCTCCGGCAGGCAAGAGACCCAGTACTTC
j_call: TRBJ1-1; cdr3_length: 15; d_call: .; clone_size: .; v_call: TRBV9; cdr3_aa: CASSGGRVMDTEAFF; cdr3_nt: TGTGCCAGCAGCGGGGGGAGGGTGATGGACACTGAAGCTTTCTTT
j_call: TRBJ1-1; cdr3_length: 13; d_call: .; clone_size: .; v_call: TRBV28; cdr3_aa: CASKRGTNTEAFF; cdr3_nt: TGTGCCAGCAAACGAGGCACCAACACTGAAGCTTTCTTT
j_call: TRBJ2-7; cdr3_length: 14; d_call: .; clone_size: .; v_call: TRBV28; cdr3_aa: CASTEGGGGDEQYF; cdr3_nt: TGTGCCAGCACTGAGGGAGGAGGGGGGGACGAGCAGTACTTC
j_call: TRBJ1-1; cdr3_length: 16; d_call: TRBD1; clone_size: .; v_call: TRBV19; cdr3_aa: CASSARDRFMNTEAFF; cdr3_nt: TGTGCCAGTAGTGCTCGGGACAGGTTCATGAACACTGAAGCTTTCTTT
j_call: TRBJ1-2; cdr3_length: 14; d_call: .; clone_size: .; v_call: TRBV28; cdr3_aa: CASSTTGGRYGYTF; cdr3_nt: TGTGCCAGCAGCACGACAGGTGGGCGTTATGGCTACACCTTC
j_call: TRBJ2-3; cdr3_length: 15; d_call: .; clone_size: once; v_call: TRBV4-3; cdr3_aa: CASSQDAVGSDTQYF; cdr3_nt: TGCGCCAGCAGCCAAGATGCAGTGGGCTCGGATACGCAGTATTTT
j_call: TRBJ2-3; cdr3_length: 15; d_call: TRBD1; clone_size: .; v_call: TRBV5-6; cdr3_aa: CASSLVQGVTDTQYF; cdr3_nt: TGTGCCAGCAGCTTGGTTCAGGGGGTGACAGATACGCAGTATTTT
j_call: TRBJ2-3; cdr3_length: 14; d_call: .; clone_size: .; v_call: TRBV6-5; cdr3_aa: CASSISPGTDTQYF; cdr3_nt: TGTGCCAGCAGTATCTCCCCGGGCACAGATACGCAGTATTTT
j_call: TRBJ2-1; cdr3_length: 18; d_call: TRBD2; clone_size: once; v_call: TRBV19; cdr3_aa: CASTSGWTSGINYNEQFF; cdr3_nt: TGTGCCAGTACCTCAGGGTGGACTAGCGGGATTAACTACAATGAGCAGTTCTTC
j_call: TRBJ1-2; cdr3_length: 14; d_call: .; clone_size: .; v_call: TRBV27; cdr3_aa: CASRRTPNGYGYTF; cdr3_nt: TGTGCCAGCAGGCGGACACCTAACGGGTATGGCTACACCTTC
j_call: TRBJ1-2; cdr3_length: 17; d_call: TRBD1; clone_size: .; v_call: TRBV4-2; cdr3_aa: CASSQGQGSGVNYGYTF; cdr3_nt: TGTGCCAGCAGCCAAGGACAGGGGAGTGGAGTTAACTATGGCTACACCTTC
j_call: TRBJ1-3; cdr3_length: 15; d_call: .; clone_size: .; v_call: TRBV6-5; cdr3_aa: CASSYVQGGGNTIYF; cdr3_nt: TGTGCCAGCAGTTACGTCCAGGGCGGTGGAAACACCATATATTTT
j_call: TRBJ2-3; cdr3_length: 16; d_call: .; clone_size: .; v_call: TRBV9; cdr3_aa: CASSPEGGEGTDTQYF; cdr3_nt: TGTGCCAGCAGCCCGGAGGGAGGTGAGGGCACAGATACGCAGTATTTT
j_call: TRBJ2-5; cdr3_length: 15; d_call: .; clone_size: .; v_call: TRBV6-5; cdr3_aa: CASSYSSGGSETQYF; cdr3_nt: TGTGCCAGCAGTTACTCTTCGGGGGGCAGCGAGACCCAGTACTTC
j_call: TRBJ2-5; cdr3_length: 16; d_call: .; clone_size: .; v_call: TRBV4-2; cdr3_aa: CASSPRGGGGKETQYF; cdr3_nt: TGTGCCAGCAGCCCCCGCGGAGGTGGGGGGAAAGAGACCCAGTACTTC
j_call: TRBJ1-1; cdr3_length: 13; d_call: .; clone_size: .; v_call: TRBV5-4; cdr3_aa: CASKQDRNTEAFF; cdr3_nt: TGTGCCAGCAAACAGGACAGGAACACTGAAGCTTTCTTT
j_call: TRBJ2-4; cdr3_length: 16; d_call: .; clone_size: .; v_call: TRBV10-3; cdr3_aa: CAISQSESLAKNIQYF; cdr3_nt: TGTGCCATCAGTCAATCTGAGTCCCTAGCCAAAAACATTCAGTACTTC
j_call: TRBJ1-2; cdr3_length: 13; d_call: TRBD1; clone_size: .; v_call: TRBV6-5; cdr3_aa: CASRFTGGGGYTF; cdr3_nt: TGTGCCAGCAGATTCACAGGGGGGGGAGGCTACACCTTC
j_call: TRBJ1-1; cdr3_length: 17; d_call: TRBD1; clone_size: .; v_call: TRBV28; cdr3_aa: CASSLLTGTGGSTEAFF; cdr3_nt: TGTGCCAGCAGTTTATTGACCGGGACAGGCGGCAGTACTGAAGCTTTCTTT
j_call: TRBJ2-7; cdr3_length: 14; d_call: .; clone_size: .; v_call: TRBV4-3; cdr3_aa: CASSQGGPRGEQYF; cdr3_nt: TGCGCCAGCAGCCAAGGGGGTCCCCGGGGGGAGCAGTACTTC
j_call: TRBJ2-4; cdr3_length: 15; d_call: .; clone_size: .; v_call: TRBV19; cdr3_aa: CASRSGPTNGDIQYF; cdr3_nt: TGTGCCAGTAGATCAGGACCAACGAACGGGGACATTCAGTACTTC
j_call: TRBJ2-1; cdr3_length: 14; d_call: .; clone_size: few; v_call: TRBV30; cdr3_aa: CAWNGRSSYNEQFF; cdr3_nt: TGTGCCTGGAACGGGAGAAGCTCCTACAATGAGCAGTTCTTC
j_call: TRBJ2-5; cdr3_length: 15; d_call: TRBD1; clone_size: .; v_call: TRBV30; cdr3_aa: CAWSSGGQGAETQYF; cdr3_nt: TGTGCCTGGAGTTCGGGGGGACAGGGTGCGGAGACCCAGTACTTC
j_call: TRBJ1-6; cdr3_length: 14; d_call: .; clone_size: .; v_call: TRBV6-5; cdr3_aa: CASSRSGDNSPLHF; cdr3_nt: TGTGCCAGCAGTAGGTCAGGGGATAATTCACCCCTCCACTTT
j_call: TRBJ2-7; cdr3_length: 12; d_call: .; clone_size: .; v_call: TRBV2; cdr3_aa: CASSGTGYEQYF; cdr3_nt: TGTGCCAGCAGTGGAACAGGGTACGAGCAGTACTTC
j_call: TRBJ2-1; cdr3_length: 14; d_call: .; clone_size: .; v_call: TRBV21-1; cdr3_aa: CASRPAGVNNEQFF; cdr3_nt: TGTGCCAGCAGGCCAGCGGGAGTCAACAATGAGCAGTTCTTC
j_call: TRBJ2-5; cdr3_length: 16; d_call: .; clone_size: .; v_call: TRBV4-3; cdr3_aa: CASSQDIRGTQETQYF; cdr3_nt: TGCGCCAGCAGCCAAGACATTCGGGGGACCCAAGAGACCCAGTACTTC
j_call: TRBJ2-4; cdr3_length: 13; d_call: .; clone_size: .; v_call: TRBV5-1; cdr3_aa: CASSLREKDIQYF; cdr3_nt: TGCGCCAGCAGCTTGAGGGAGAAGGACATTCAGTACTTC